This T cell receptor beta chain was profiled in a study of breast tumors, draining lymph nodes, adjacent tissues. The CDR3 consists of 16 residues. The germline V gene has CDR1 SGDLS and CDR2 YYNGEE. Deletions cut 0 bases from V and 0 bases from J, with 9 bases between. TCRdb ran MiXCR on the multiplex PCR reads and lists one entry per CDR3 protein. This sample yields 200,000 to 300,000 distinct CDR3 sequences, of which over 30% are seen a single time; 1.1% belongs to the top ten. Samples came from axillary lymph nodes draining the breast cancer. This clonotype was detected many times. Its specificity is unknown. The study, taken as a whole, reports: Tumors had less TCR diversity than lymph nodes, more than nontumor tissue.

The sequence was collected from a female donor with breast cancer. Some clones in this sample may be carry-over from other donors' samples. Sequences were obtained from axillary lymph node tissue. The chain is built from TRBV9 and TRBJ2-2; no clear D. The CDR3: CASSVGRIANTGELFF. As DNA, the CDR3 is TGTGCCAGCAGCGTAGGTCGGATAGCGAACACCGGGGAGCTGTTTTTT.